This note documents a single T cell receptor beta chain sequence. Its antigen is unknown. The same CDR3 can be traced to other DNA sequences in this sample. This specimen comes from a study of memory CD4+ T cells and cytomegalovirus serostatus. The CDR3 has 12 residues. V lost 5 bases and J lost 5; bases outside the gene matches: 0. Germline CDR1 SGHAT, CDR2 FQNNGV. Methods used by the authors: After removing out-of-frame reads, approximately 2 million distinct TCRbeta sequences remained. The repertoire was sequenced with immunoSEQ multiplex PCR; TCRdb's copy has only in-frame clones and lacks some. V and J calls and clone size are copied from that table; D and trimming were computed from the DNA. The sample records roughly 60,000 clones, about 81% being singletons. Study conclusions and caveats: Each of 60 to 80 CMV-associated TCRbeta sequences occurred in one to five individuals.

The sort gate was single viable CD3+CD4+CD8-CD45RO+ cells for memory CD4+ T cells. Serum IgG to CMV pp150, pp28, p38 and p52 defined serostatus. J is TRBJ2-5 and V is TRBV11-2; 9 bases map to TRBD2. The sequencing input was memory CD4+ T cells from blood. This TCR was recovered from an adult in good health and CMV-seronegative. CDR3 loop: CASSAGGETQYF. In DNA form, the CDR3 reads TGTGCCAGCAGCGCGGGAGGGGAGACCCAGTACTTC.